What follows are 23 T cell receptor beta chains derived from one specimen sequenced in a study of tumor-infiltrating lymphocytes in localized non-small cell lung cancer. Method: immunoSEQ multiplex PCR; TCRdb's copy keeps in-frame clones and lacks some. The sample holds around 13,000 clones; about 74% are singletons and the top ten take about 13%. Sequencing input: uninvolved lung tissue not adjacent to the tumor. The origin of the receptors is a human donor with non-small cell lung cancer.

For the CDR3, the DNA is TGTGCCAGCAGTTACGAGATGGATACGCAGTATTTT. It is translated as CASSYEMDTQYF. The chain carries TRBV6-6 and TRBJ2-3, with D unclear. Germline V gene sequence: CDR1 MNHNY, CDR2 SVGAGI (reference sequence). Trimming removed 2 bases from V and 6 bases from J, with 6 bases in between. The CDR3 covers 12 residues.

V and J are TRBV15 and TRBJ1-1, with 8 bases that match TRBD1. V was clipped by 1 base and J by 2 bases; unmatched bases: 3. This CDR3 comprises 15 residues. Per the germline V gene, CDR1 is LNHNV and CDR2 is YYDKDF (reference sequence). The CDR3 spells CATSRGQGPNTEAFF. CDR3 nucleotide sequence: TGTGCCACCAGCAGAGGACAGGGGCCTAACACTGAAGCTTTCTTT.

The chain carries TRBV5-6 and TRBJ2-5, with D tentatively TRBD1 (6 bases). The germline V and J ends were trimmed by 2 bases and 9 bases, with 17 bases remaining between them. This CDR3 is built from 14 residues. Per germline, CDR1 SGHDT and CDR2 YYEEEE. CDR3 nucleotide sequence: TGTGCCAGCAGCTTACAGGACAGAGATCTGCCCCAGTACTTC. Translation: CASSLQDRDLPQYF.

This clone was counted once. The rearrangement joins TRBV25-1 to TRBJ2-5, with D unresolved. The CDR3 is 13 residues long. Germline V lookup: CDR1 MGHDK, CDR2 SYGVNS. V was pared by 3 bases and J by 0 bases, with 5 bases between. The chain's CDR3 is CASSDVNQETQYF. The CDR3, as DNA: TGTGCCAGCAGTGACGTCAACCAAGAGACCCAGTACTTC.

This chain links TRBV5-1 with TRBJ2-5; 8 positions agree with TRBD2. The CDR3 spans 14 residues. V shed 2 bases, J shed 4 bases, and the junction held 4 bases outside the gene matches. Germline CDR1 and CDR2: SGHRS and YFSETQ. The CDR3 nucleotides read TGCGCCAGCAGCTTAAGCGGGAGTGGAGAGACCCAGTACTTC. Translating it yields CASSLSGSGETQYF.

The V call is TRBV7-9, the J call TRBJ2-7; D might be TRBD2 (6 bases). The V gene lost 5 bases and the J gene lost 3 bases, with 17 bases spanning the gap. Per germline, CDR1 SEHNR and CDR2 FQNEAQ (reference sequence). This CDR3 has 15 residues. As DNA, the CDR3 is TGTGCCAGCAGCATATGGGACGGGAGTCGCTACGAGCAGTACTTC. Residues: CASSIWDGSRYEQYF.

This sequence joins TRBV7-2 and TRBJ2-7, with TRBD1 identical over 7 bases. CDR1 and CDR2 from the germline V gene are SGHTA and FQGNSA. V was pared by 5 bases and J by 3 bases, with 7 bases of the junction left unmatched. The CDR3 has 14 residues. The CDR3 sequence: CASSGTAVSYEQYF. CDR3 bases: TGTGCCAGCAGCGGGACAGCGGTGAGCTACGAGCAGTACTTC.

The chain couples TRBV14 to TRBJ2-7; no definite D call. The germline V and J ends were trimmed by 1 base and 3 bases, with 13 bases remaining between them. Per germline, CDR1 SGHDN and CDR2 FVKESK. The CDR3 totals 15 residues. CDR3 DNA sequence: TGTGCCAGCAGCCAAGGCCCCGATACCTACTACGAGCAGTACTTC. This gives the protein CASSQGPDTYYEQYF.

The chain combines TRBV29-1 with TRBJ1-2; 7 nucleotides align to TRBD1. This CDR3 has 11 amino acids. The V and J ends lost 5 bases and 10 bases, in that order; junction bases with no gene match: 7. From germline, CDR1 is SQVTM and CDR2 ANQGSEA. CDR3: CSVTVTGDYTF. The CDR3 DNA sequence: TGCAGCGTTACGGTAACAGGGGACTACACCTTC.

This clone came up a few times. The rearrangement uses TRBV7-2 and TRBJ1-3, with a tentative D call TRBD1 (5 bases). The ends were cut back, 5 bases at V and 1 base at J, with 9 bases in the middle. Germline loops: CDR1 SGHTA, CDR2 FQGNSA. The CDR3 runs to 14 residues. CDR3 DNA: TGTGCCAGCAGCCGGGACTTTTCTGGAAACACCATATATTTT. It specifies CASSRDFSGNTIYF.

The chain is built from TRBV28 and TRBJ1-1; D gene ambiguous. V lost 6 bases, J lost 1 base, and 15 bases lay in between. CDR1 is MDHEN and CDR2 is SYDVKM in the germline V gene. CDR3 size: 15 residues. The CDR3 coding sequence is TGTGCCAGCAGGGAGACCTCGAGCGGGAACACTGAAGCTTTCTTT. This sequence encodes CASRETSSGNTEAFF. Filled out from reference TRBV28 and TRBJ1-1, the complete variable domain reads DVKVTQSSRYLVKRTGEKVFLECVQDMDHENMFWYRQDPGLGLRLIYFSYDVKMKEKGDIPEGYSVSREKKERFSLILESASTNQTSMYLCASRETSSGNTEAFFGQGTRLTVV.

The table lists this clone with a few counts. DNA for the CDR3: TGTGCCACCAGCAGACAGACAGGGGCTACCACTGAAGCTTTCTTT. This translates into CATSRQTGATTEAFF. The genes are TRBV15 and TRBJ1-1, with 8 positions matching TRBD1. V was clipped by 2 bases and J by 4 bases; unmatched bases: 6. The CDR3 covers 15 residues. Germline values: CDR1 LNHNV, CDR2 YYDKDF (reference sequence).

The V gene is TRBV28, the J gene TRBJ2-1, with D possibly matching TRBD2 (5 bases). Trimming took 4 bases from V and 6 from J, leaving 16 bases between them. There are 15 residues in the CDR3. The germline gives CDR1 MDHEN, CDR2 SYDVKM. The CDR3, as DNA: TGTGCCAGCAGTTGGACTCAACCCCGGGGCAATGAGCAGTTCTTC. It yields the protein CASSWTQPRGNEQFF.

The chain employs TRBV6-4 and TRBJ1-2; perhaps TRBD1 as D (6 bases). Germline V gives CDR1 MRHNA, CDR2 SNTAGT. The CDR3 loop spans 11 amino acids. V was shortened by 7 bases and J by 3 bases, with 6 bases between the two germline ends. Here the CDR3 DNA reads TGTGCCAGCACAGGGGACTATGGCTACACCTTC. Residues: CASTGDYGYTF.

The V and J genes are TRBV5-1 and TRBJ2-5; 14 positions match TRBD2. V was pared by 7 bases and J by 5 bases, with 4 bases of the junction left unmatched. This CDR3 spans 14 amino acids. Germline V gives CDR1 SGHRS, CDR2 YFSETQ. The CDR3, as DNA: TGCGCCAGCGGACTAGCGGGGGGCCAGGAGACCCAGTACTTC. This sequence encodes CASGLAGGQETQYF.

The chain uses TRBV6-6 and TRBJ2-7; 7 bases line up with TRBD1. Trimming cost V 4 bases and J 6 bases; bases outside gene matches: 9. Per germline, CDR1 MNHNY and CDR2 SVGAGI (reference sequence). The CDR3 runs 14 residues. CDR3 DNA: TGTGCCAGCAGTTTGACAGGGAGTAATCGCGAGCAGTACTTC. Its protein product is CASSLTGSNREQYF.

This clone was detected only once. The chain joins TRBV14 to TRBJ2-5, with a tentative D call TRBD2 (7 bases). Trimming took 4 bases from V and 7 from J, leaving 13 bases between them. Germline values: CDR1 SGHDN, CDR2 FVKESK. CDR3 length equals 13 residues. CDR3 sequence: CASSRRGGGTQYF. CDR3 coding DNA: TGTGCCAGCAGCCGTCGGGGAGGGGGGACCCAGTACTTC. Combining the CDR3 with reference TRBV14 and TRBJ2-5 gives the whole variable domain EAGVTQFPSHSVIEKGQTVTLRCDPISGHDNLYWYRRVMGKEIKFLLHFVKESKQDESGMPNNRFLAERTGGTYSTLKVQPAELEDSGVYFCASSRRGGGTQYFGPGTRLLVL.

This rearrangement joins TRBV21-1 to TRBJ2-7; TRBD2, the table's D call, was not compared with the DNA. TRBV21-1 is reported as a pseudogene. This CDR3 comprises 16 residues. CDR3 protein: CASSKTCTSDSYEQYF. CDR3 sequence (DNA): TGTGCCAGCAGCAAAACTTGCACTAGCGACTCCTACGAGCAGTACTTC.

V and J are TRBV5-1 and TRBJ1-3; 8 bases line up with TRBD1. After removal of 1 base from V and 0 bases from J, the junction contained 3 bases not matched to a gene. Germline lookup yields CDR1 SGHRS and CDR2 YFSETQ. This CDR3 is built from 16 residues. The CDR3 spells CASSLNDRGSGNTIYF. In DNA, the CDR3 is TGCGCCAGCAGCTTGAATGACAGGGGCTCTGGAAACACCATATATTTT.

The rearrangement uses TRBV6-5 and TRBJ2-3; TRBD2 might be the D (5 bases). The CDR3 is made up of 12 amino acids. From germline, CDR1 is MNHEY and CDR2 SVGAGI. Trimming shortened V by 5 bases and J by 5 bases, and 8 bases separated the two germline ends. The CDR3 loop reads CASSTGGDTQYF. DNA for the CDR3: TGTGCCAGCAGTACCGGAGGAGATACGCAGTATTTT.

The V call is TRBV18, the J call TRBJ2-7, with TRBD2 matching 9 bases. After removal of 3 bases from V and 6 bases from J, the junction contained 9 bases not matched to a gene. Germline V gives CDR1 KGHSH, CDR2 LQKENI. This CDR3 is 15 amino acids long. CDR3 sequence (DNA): TGTGCCAGCTCACCTAGCGGGAGAGACGGGAGCGAGCAGTACTTC. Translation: CASSPSGRDGSEQYF.

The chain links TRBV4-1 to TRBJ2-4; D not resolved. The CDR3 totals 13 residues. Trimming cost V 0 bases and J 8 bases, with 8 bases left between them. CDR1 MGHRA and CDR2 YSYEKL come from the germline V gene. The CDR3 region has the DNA TGCGCCAGCAGCCAAGATCCGGGTGACATTCAGTACTTC. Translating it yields CASSQDPGDIQYF.

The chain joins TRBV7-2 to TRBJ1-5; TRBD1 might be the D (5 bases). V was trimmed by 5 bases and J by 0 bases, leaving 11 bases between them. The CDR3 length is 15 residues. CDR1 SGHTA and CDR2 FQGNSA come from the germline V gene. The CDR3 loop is CASSLGGGSNQPQHF. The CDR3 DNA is TGTGCCAGCAGCCTGGGTGGGGGTAGCAATCAGCCCCAGCATTTT.